The 30 T cell receptor beta chains below were found in one sample sequenced in a study of blood T cell repertoires in COVID-19. Sequencing used immunoSEQ multiplex PCR; TCRdb keeps in-frame clones, though not all of them. The table has roughly 410,000 clones, approximately 90% seen once; the top ten hold approximately 1.5%. The specimen sequenced was peripheral blood. These TCRs come from a woman between 35 and 50 years old with COVID-19, enrolled during active disease.

The rearrangement uses TRBV4-1 and TRBJ1-4; TRBD1 matches 8 bases. The CDR3 covers 15 residues. CDR1 and CDR2 (germline): MGHRA, YSYEKL. V shed 2 bases and J 8 bases; nucleotides not matched to a gene: 7. CDR3 region: CASSQKWGQAEKLFF. The CDR3 bases are TGCGCCAGCAGCCAAAAGTGGGGACAGGCCGAAAAACTGTTTTTT.

The chain carries TRBV7-8 and TRBJ2-2; no clear D gene. V dropped 2 bases and J dropped 6 bases, with 7 bases sitting between them. Germline V gene lookup returns CDR1 SGHVS and CDR2 FQNEAQ. The CDR3 length is 13 residues. This CDR3 is CASSLRGSGELFF. The CDR3 nucleotides read TGTGCCAGCAGCTTAAGAGGCTCCGGGGAGCTGTTTTTT.

The J gene is TRBJ2-2, the V gene TRBV7-9; 7 bases fit TRBD2. The CDR3 length is 15 residues. Germline V gene sequence: CDR1 SEHNR, CDR2 FQNEAQ (reference sequence). Trimming removed 3 bases from V and 6 bases from J; junction bases left unmatched: 7. The CDR3 region is CASSFGGSGSGELFF. CDR3 in DNA: TGTGCCAGCAGCTTTGGCGGGAGTGGGTCCGGGGAGCTGTTTTTT.

J is TRBJ2-2 and V is TRBV3-1 (or the pseudogene TRBV3-2); possible D gene TRBD1, 7 bases. This CDR3 is built from 16 residues. V shed 0 bases and J shed 7 bases, with 15 bases lying between them. Germline CDR1 is LGHDT and CDR2 is YNNKEL (reference sequence). The CDR3 coding sequence is TGTGCCAGCAGCCAAGAAAGGGGGCGGGGAAGCGGGGAGCTGTTTTTT. Translated: CASSQERGRGSGELFF.

A word on this clone: The same CDR3 also results from other DNA sequences found in this sample. The J gene is TRBJ2-1, the V gene TRBV7-3; 11 bases line up with TRBD2. With V trimmed by 5 bases and J by 4 bases, 4 bases remained unmatched. Per the germline V gene, CDR1 is SGHTA and CDR2 is FQGTGA. The length of the CDR3 is 15 residues. This CDR3 is CASSPGLAGYNEQFF. DNA for the CDR3: TGTGCCAGCAGCCCCGGACTAGCGGGTTACAATGAGCAGTTCTTC.

The J gene is TRBJ2-5, the V gene TRBV12-3 or TRBV12-4; a weak D match, TRBD1 (5 bases). Trimming removed 6 bases at V and 4 bases at J, with 12 bases between. CDR3 size: 13 residues. The CDR3 protein is CASSYGQSETQYF. In nucleotides, the CDR3 is TGTGCCAGCAGCTACGGACAATCAGAGACCCAGTACTTC.

This clone has only one observation. The chain links TRBV28 to TRBJ2-1; 11 bases fit TRBD2. V lost 5 bases and J lost 7; bases outside the gene matches: 10. Germline-derived CDR1 and CDR2 are MDHEN and SYDVKM. This CDR3 has 16 residues. The CDR3 DNA is TGTGCCAGCAGTCCCTTTCCGGGACTAGCGGCAAATGAGCAGTTCTTC. As protein: CASSPFPGLAANEQFF.

The chain uses TRBV6-2 or TRBV6-3 and TRBJ2-1, with D tentatively TRBD2 (6 bases). Germline CDR1 and CDR2: MNHEY and SVGEGT. The germline V and J ends were trimmed by 4 bases and 1 base, with 20 bases remaining between them. CDR3 length: 18 residues. The CDR3 reads CASSSFRASARSYNEQFF. The CDR3 nucleotides read TGTGCCAGCAGTTCTTTTCGGGCTAGCGCTAGATCCTACAATGAGCAGTTCTTC.

The J gene is TRBJ2-7, the V gene TRBV7-2, with D maybe TRBD1 (5 bases). V dropped 3 bases and J dropped 2 bases, with 14 bases sitting between them. CDR3 length: 15 amino acids. The germline CDR1 and CDR2 sequences are SGHTA and FQGNSA. CDR3 nucleotide sequence: TGTGCCAGCAGCTTTAGCACAGGTTACACCTACGAGCAGTACTTC. This encodes CASSFSTGYTYEQYF.

V and J are TRBV5-1 and TRBJ2-5, with a possible D match to TRBD1 (6 bases). The germline gives CDR1 SGHRS, CDR2 YFSETQ. This CDR3 is 14 amino acids long. Deletions cut 4 bases from V and 5 bases from J, with 15 bases between. CDR3 amino acids: CASSGSAQGETQYF. The CDR3, as DNA: TGCGCCAGCAGCGGATCAGCGCAGGGGGAGACCCAGTACTTC. The full variable domain, completed using reference TRBV5-1 and TRBJ2-5, is KAGVTQTPRYLIKTRGQQVTLSCSPISGHRSVSWYQQTPGQGLQFLFEYFSETQRNKGNFPGRFSGRQFSNSRSEMNVSTLELGDSALYLCASSGSAQGETQYFGPGTRLLVL.

This sequence joins TRBV4-2 and TRBJ1-3; 7 bases map to TRBD1. The CDR3 runs 14 residues. Losses at the gene ends were 6 bases for V and 1 base for J; bases not matched to a gene: 3. Germline-derived CDR1 and CDR2 are LGHNA and YNFKEQ. The chain's CDR3 is CASRTGFSGNTIYF. CDR3 coding DNA: TGTGCCAGCAGGACAGGGTTTTCTGGAAACACCATATATTTT.

The chain couples TRBV9 to TRBJ2-1, with 7 bases aligning to TRBD2. This CDR3 has 15 amino acids. Losses at the gene ends were 3 bases for V and 12 bases for J; bases not matched to a gene: 15. The V gene's germline CDR1 is SGDLS and CDR2 YYNGEE. The CDR3 DNA follows: TGTGCCAGCAGCGGAAGCGGGGCCTCCGAGGTAGGGCAGTTCTTC. Amino acid sequence: CASSGSGASEVGQFF.

In regard to this clone: The identical CDR3 is also encoded by other nucleotide sequences in the sample. V is TRBV9 and J is TRBJ1-2; 7 bases are a match to TRBD1. The CDR3 runs 15 residues. Losses at the gene ends were 2 bases for V and 4 bases for J; bases not matched to a gene: 8. The V gene's germline CDR1 is SGDLS and CDR2 YYNGEE. This CDR3 reads CASSVSPTGTYGYTF. As DNA, the CDR3 is TGTGCCAGCAGCGTCTCTCCGACAGGGACCTATGGCTACACCTTC.

This clone came up once. The CDR3 protein is CASSVPGSQETQYF. The CDR3 DNA sequence: TGTGCCAGCAGCGTCCCCGGGAGTCAAGAGACCCAGTACTTC. This chain joins TRBV9 and TRBJ2-5, with a tentative D call TRBD2 (6 bases). V was clipped by 2 bases and J by 2 bases, with 10 bases between them. The V gene's germline CDR1 is SGDLS and CDR2 YYNGEE. The CDR3 is 14 residues long.

The chain is built from TRBV4-3 and TRBJ1-6; 9 nucleotides line up with TRBD1. CDR1 LGHNA and CDR2 YSLEER come from the germline V gene. Trimming at V came to 0 bases and at J to 6 bases, leaving 6 bases not matched to a gene. This CDR3 region has 17 residues. This chain's CDR3 is CASSQDATGGGNSPLHF. The DNA of the CDR3 is TGCGCCAGCAGCCAAGACGCGACAGGGGGAGGTAATTCACCCCTCCACTTT.

The chain has TRBV3-1 (or the pseudogene TRBV3-2) and TRBJ1-4; D gene unclear. CDR3 length: 14 residues. Trimming removed 7 bases at V and 6 bases at J, with 15 bases between. Germline V lookup: CDR1 LGHDT, CDR2 YNNKEL (reference sequence). For the CDR3, the DNA is TGTGCCAGCAATATTCGGGGTTCCCATGAAAAACTGTTTTTT. It translates to CASNIRGSHEKLFF.

The chain combines TRBV19 with TRBJ1-3, with D hard to call. This CDR3 has 14 amino acids. The germline gives CDR1 LNHDA, CDR2 SQIVND (reference sequence). Between the trimmed V and J ends, which lost 6 bases and 1 base, there was a span of 10 bases. As DNA, the CDR3 is TGTGCCAGTAGCGAGGTAGTATCTGGAAACACCATATATTTT. Amino acids: CASSEVVSGNTIYF.

The CDR3 sequence is CASSPQGAEAYGYTF. The CDR3 coding sequence is TGTGCCAGTAGTCCCCAGGGGGCAGAGGCATATGGCTACACCTTC. This chain joins TRBV19 and TRBJ1-2; TRBD1 matches at 8 bases. The CDR3 length is 15 residues. CDR1 LNHDA and CDR2 SQIVND come from the germline V gene (reference sequence). The V and J ends lost 5 bases and 5 bases, in that order; junction bases with no gene match: 10. Supplemented by reference TRBV19 and TRBJ1-2, the full variable domain reads DGGITQSPKYLFRKEGQNVTLSCEQNLNHDAMYWYRQDPGQGLRLIYYSQIVNDFQKGDIAEGYSVSREKKESFPLTVTSAQKNPTAFYLCASSPQGAEAYGYTFGSGTRLTVV.

V is TRBV27 and J is TRBJ1-2; 7 bases map to TRBD1. Germline CDR1 and CDR2: MNHEY and SMNVEV (reference sequence). Trimming at V came to 2 bases and at J to 1 base, leaving 10 bases not matched to a gene. The CDR3 consists of 17 residues. The CDR3 is CASSLRGQPHNNYGYTF. CDR3 coding DNA: TGTGCCAGCAGTTTAAGGGGACAGCCTCATAATAACTATGGCTACACCTTC.

The chain carries TRBV27 and TRBJ2-3; TRBD1 is a possible D gene (5 bases). The CDR3 loop spans 11 amino acids. V gave up 7 bases and J gave up 6 bases, with 8 bases separating them. The germline CDR1 and CDR2 sequences are MNHEY and SMNVEV (reference sequence). The CDR3 protein is CASTRGDTQYF. The DNA for the CDR3 is TGTGCCAGCACTAGGGGCGATACGCAGTATTTT.

The chain combines TRBV6-5 with TRBJ1-5; the D gene is possibly TRBD1 (6 bases). CDR3 length: 15 residues. Trimming left V 4 bases short and J 0 bases short, with 10 bases between. Germline V CDR1 and CDR2: MNHEY, SVGAGI. The CDR3 reads CASSLQGSSNQPQHF. The DNA of the CDR3 is TGTGCCAGCAGTTTACAGGGTAGTAGCAATCAGCCCCAGCATTTT.

The chain is built from TRBV11-2 and TRBJ2-2; D unclear. In germline, CDR1 is SGHAT, CDR2 FQNNGV. This CDR3 contains 13 residues. Trimming shortened V by 1 base and J by 4 bases, and 4 bases separated the two germline ends. This chain's CDR3 is CASSLARTGELFF. DNA of the CDR3: TGTGCCAGCAGCTTAGCCCGCACCGGGGAGCTGTTTTTT.

V gene TRBV15 combines with J gene TRBJ1-3; no clear D. There are 14 residues in the CDR3. The ends were cut back, 1 base at V and 2 bases at J, with 6 bases in the middle. Germline CDR1 reads LNHNV; CDR2 reads YYDKDF (reference sequence). CDR3 residues: CATSRGVTGNTIYF. CDR3 nucleotides: TGTGCCACCAGCAGAGGAGTAACTGGAAACACCATATATTTT.

The J gene is TRBJ2-5, the V gene TRBV28; the D is unclear. Trimming pared 5 bases from V and 5 bases from J, leaving 18 bases between. The CDR3 contains 15 residues. CDR1 and CDR2 (germline): MDHEN, SYDVKM. CDR3 protein: CASSEARWVLETQYF. The CDR3 DNA is TGTGCCAGCAGTGAGGCCCGGTGGGTTTTGGAGACCCAGTACTTC.

This clone was recorded once. The chain uses TRBV27 and TRBJ1-1, with 7 bases that match TRBD1. The CDR3 is 14 amino acids. Germline lookup yields CDR1 MNHEY and CDR2 SMNVEV (reference sequence). V was pared by 5 bases and J by 1 base, with 4 bases of the junction left unmatched. CDR3: CASSTGVGNTEAFF. In DNA, the CDR3 is TGTGCCAGCAGTACAGGGGTCGGGAACACTGAAGCTTTCTTT.

This clone was found a few times. The CDR3 nucleotides are TGTGCCAGCAGCTTGGTGTTAGCGGCTCCTAGCACAGATACGCAGTATTTT. This sequence encodes CASSLVLAAPSTDTQYF. The chain employs TRBV7-2 and TRBJ2-3, with D possibly being TRBD2 (6 bases). The CDR3 runs 17 residues. Between the trimmed V and J ends, which lost 3 bases and 0 bases, there was a span of 16 bases. Germline CDR1 and CDR2: SGHTA and FQGNSA.

The V and J genes are TRBV12-3 or TRBV12-4 and TRBJ1-2, with D perhaps TRBD1 (6 bases). V lost 6 bases and J 8 bases, leaving 16 bases between the germline ends. This CDR3 spans 13 amino acids. The CDR3 DNA is TGTGCCAGCAGCCGCAACCGGGACACCGGCTACACCTTC. Its translation: CASSRNRDTGYTF.

The CDR3 region is CASSQGSGAGTQYF. CDR3 in DNA: TGTGCCAGCAGCCAAGGGAGTGGGGCTGGCACGCAGTATTTT. The chain is built from TRBV14 and TRBJ2-3; TRBD1 is a possible D gene (5 bases). CDR3 size: 14 residues. The germline V and J ends were trimmed by 1 base and 9 bases, with 14 bases remaining between them. The germline V gene has CDR1 SGHDN and CDR2 FVKESK.

CDR3 in DNA: TGTGCCAGCAGTTCTACTAGCGGGATCTACGAGCAGTACTTC. Protein: CASSSTSGIYEQYF. The chain uses TRBV2 and TRBJ2-7; 10 bases line up with TRBD2. Trimming removed 5 bases from V and 3 bases from J; junction bases left unmatched: 4. The CDR3 loop spans 14 amino acids. Germline lookup yields CDR1 SNHLY and CDR2 FYNNEI.

V is TRBV19 and J is TRBJ2-7; 7 positions match TRBD1. CDR1 LNHDA and CDR2 SQIVND come from the germline V gene (reference sequence). V lost 0 bases and J lost 0; bases outside the gene matches: 2. CDR3 length: 15 residues. The DNA of the CDR3 is TGTGCCAGTAGTATAGAGGACAGGAGCTCCTACGAGCAGTACTTC. It translates to CASSIEDRSSYEQYF.